This T cell receptor (beta chain) was identified during a study of shared clonotypes between healthy human individuals. Study information: The study used three CD4 naive, three CD4 memory, two CD8 naive and one CD8 memory plate per donor. Study findings and constraints: The naive CD4 repertoires of several donors were compared, and around 5.1% of clonotypes were shared. The generation probabilities recorded for non-shared clonotypes fell below those of clonotypes shared by all four donors.

The CDR3 consists of 12 residues. Trimming shortened V by 3 bases and J by 5 bases, and 11 bases separated the two germline ends. CDR1 and CDR2 (germline): SQVTM, ANQGSEA. Comment on this clone: Its cognate antigen is unknown.

The repertoire was sequenced with immunoSEQ multiplex PCR; TCRdb's copy has only in-frame clones and lacks some. The sample lists about 1.4 million clones, around 97% occurring once. From CD4+ cells came CD45RA+ naive and CD45RA-negative memory subsets. This clonotype was obtained from a man aged 25 to 40 in good health. The material sequenced was naive CD4+ T cells sorted from blood. Subset noted: CD45RA+ positively selected. The chain combines TRBV29-1 with TRBJ2-7; TRBD1 is a possible D gene (6 bases). CDR3 loop: CSVEEPGDEQYF. DNA of the CDR3: TGCAGCGTTGAGGAGCCAGGGGACGAGCAGTACTTC.